This T cell receptor beta chain came from a study of T-cell memory formation after mild COVID-19. The CDR3 is 14 residues long. Per germline, CDR1 DFQATT and CDR2 SNEGSKA (reference sequence). V shed 3 bases, J shed 2 bases, and the junction held 4 bases outside the gene matches. This clonotype came up a few times. Each CDR3 protein gets one entry after TCRdb re-called the 5' RACE reads with MiXCR. The repertoire consists of roughly 300,000 distinct CDR3 sequences, with about an eighth occurring once and the leading ten covering about 20%. The source of this sequence is a man aged 18 to 30 who had mild COVID-19 (a few samples of this study predate the infection). Cell type and time point are not known. The material sequenced was PBMCs or a T cell subset sorted from them (not recorded which). The V and J genes are TRBV20-1 and TRBJ1-3; 7 bases align to TRBD1. The CDR3 here is CSASHRGTGNTIYF. The CDR3 bases are TGCAGTGCTAGTCACAGGGGAACTGGAAACACCATATATTTT.